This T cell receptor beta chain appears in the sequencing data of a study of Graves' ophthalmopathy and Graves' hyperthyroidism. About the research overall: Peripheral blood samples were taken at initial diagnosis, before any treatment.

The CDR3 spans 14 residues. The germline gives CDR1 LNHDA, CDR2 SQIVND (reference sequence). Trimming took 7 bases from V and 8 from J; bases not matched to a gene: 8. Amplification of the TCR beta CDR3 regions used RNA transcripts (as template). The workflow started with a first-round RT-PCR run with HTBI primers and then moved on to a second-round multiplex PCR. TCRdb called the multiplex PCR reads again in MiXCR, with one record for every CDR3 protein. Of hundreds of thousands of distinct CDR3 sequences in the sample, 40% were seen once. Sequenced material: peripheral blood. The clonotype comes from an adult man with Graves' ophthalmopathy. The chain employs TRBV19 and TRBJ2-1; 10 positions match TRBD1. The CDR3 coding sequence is TGTGCCAGTAATTCGGGACAGGGGTACGATGAGCAGTTCTTC. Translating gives CASNSGQGYDEQFF.